This TCR beta chain was sequenced during a study of OX40 agonist ivuxolimab in advanced cancers. About this clone itself: Its antigen is as yet unknown.

Autoimmune disease history or systemic immunosuppression disqualified patients. Profiled with immunoSEQ multiplex PCR; TCRdb holds only in-frame clones, not every one. The sample carries 45,000 to 75,000 clones, roughly 77% recorded once. The CDR3 runs 13 residues. Per the germline V gene, CDR1 is ENHRY and CDR2 is SYGVKD. V dropped 10 bases and J dropped 6 bases, with 18 bases sitting between them. Study-level results: Some of the nonresponding patients also showed low levels of normalized T-cell clonal expansion.

The sequence was collected from an adult with an advanced solid tumor such as melanoma, head and neck, liver or kidney cancer. The gene calls are TRBV10-3 and TRBJ1-1, with TRBD1 as a possible D gene (5 bases). Here the sequenced sample was CD4+ or CD8+ T cells sorted from blood, taken in a trial of the OX40 agonist ivuxolimab. CDR3 nucleotides: TGTGCCACCCGGGACCCGGAGGGCGCTGAAGCTTTCTTT. Translating gives CATRDPEGAEAFF.